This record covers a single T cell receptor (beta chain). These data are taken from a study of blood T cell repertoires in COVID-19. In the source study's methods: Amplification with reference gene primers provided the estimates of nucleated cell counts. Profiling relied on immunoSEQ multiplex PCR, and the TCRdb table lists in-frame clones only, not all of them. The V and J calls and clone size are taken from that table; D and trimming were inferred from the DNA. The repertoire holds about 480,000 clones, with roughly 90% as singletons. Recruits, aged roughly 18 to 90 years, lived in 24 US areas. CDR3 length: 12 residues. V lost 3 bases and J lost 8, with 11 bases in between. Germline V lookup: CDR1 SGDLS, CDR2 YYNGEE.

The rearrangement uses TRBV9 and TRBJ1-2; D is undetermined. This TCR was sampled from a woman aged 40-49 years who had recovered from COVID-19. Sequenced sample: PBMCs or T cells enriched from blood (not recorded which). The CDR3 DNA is TGTGCCAGCAGCGCGAACAGTGGCGGCTACACCTTC. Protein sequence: CASSANSGGYTF.